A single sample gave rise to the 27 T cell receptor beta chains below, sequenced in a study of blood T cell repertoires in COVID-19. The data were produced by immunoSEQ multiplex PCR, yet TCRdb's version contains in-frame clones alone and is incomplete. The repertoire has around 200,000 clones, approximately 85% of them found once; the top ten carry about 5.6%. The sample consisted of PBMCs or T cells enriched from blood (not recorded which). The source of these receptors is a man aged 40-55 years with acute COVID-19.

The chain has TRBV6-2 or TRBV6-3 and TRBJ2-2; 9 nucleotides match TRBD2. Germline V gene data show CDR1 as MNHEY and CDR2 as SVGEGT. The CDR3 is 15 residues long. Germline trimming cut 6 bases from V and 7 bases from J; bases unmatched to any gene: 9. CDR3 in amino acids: CASSHTAGGVGELFF. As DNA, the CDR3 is TGTGCCAGCAGCCACACTGCGGGAGGGGTCGGGGAGCTGTTTTTT.

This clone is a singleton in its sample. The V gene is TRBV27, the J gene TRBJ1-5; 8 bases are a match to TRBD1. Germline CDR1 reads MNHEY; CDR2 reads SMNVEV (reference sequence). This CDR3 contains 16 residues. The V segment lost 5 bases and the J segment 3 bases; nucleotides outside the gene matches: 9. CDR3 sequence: CASSPSGQGPNQPQHF. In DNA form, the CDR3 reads TGTGCCAGCAGTCCATCCGGACAGGGTCCCAATCAGCCCCAGCATTTT.

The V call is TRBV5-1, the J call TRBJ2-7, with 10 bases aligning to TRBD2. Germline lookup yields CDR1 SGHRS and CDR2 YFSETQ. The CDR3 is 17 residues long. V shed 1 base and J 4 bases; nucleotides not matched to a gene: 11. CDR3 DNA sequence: TGCGCCAGCAGCTTGCGACCAAGCGGGACTAGCGAGTACGAGCAGTACTTC. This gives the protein CASSLRPSGTSEYEQYF.

DNA of the CDR3: TGTGCCACCCTTTCGGGAGGGAAGGACACCGGGGAGCTGTTTTTT. Translated, it gives CATLSGGKDTGELFF. The chain employs TRBV9 and TRBJ2-2; 8 positions agree with TRBD2. There are 15 residues in the CDR3. Looked up from germline, CDR1 is SGDLS and CDR2 is YYNGEE. The trim removed 9 bases at V and 3 bases at J, leaving 10 bases unmatched.

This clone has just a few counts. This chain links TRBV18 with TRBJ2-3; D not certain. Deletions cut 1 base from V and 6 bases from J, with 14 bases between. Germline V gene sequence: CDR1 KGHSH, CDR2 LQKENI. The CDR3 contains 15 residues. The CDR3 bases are TGTGCCAGCTCACCACAGGAGTTGGGTGGTGATACGCAGTATTTT. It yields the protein CASSPQELGGDTQYF.

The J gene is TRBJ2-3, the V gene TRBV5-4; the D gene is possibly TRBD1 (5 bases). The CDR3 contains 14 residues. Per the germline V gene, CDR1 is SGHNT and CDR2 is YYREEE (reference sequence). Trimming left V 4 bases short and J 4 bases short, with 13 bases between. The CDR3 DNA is TGTGCCAGCAGCACCAGGGTCGGCGCAGATACGCAGTATTTT. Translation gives CASSTRVGADTQYF.

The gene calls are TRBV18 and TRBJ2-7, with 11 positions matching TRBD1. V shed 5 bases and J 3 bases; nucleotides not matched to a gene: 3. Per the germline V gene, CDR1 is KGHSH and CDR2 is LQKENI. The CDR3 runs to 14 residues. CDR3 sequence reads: CASSGGQGDYEQYF. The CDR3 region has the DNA TGTGCCAGCTCAGGGGGACAGGGGGACTACGAGCAGTACTTC.

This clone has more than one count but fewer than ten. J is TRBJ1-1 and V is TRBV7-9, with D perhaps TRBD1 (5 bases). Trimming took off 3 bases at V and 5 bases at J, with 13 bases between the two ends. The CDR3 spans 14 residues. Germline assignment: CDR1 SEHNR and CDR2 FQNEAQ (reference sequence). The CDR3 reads CASSFPSGTTEAFF. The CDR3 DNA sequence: TGTGCCAGCAGCTTTCCCTCCGGGACTACTGAAGCTTTCTTT.

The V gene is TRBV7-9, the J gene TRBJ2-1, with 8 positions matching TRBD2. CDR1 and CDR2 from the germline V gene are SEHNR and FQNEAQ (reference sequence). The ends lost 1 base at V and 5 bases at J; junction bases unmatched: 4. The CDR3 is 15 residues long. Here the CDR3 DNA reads TGTGCCAGCAGCTTAGTACTAGCGGCTAACAATGAGCAGTTCTTC. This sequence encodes CASSLVLAANNEQFF.

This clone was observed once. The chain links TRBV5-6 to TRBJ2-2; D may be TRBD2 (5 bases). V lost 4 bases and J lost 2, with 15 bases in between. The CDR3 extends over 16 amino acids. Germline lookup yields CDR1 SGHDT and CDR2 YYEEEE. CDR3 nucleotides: TGTGCCAGCAGCCTTTTTGTCTCGGGAAACACCGGGGAGCTGTTTTTT. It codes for CASSLFVSGNTGELFF.

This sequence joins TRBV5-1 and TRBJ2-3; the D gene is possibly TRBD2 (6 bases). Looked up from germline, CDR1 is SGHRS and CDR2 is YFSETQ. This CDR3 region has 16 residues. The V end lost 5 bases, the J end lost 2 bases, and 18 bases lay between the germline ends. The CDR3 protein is CASSRGTSGVTDTQYF. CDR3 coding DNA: TGCGCCAGCAGTCGCGGGACGTCTGGCGTCACAGATACGCAGTATTTT. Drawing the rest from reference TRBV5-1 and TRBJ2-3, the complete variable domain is KAGVTQTPRYLIKTRGQQVTLSCSPISGHRSVSWYQQTPGQGLQFLFEYFSETQRNKGNFPGRFSGRQFSNSRSEMNVSTLELGDSALYLCASSRGTSGVTDTQYFGPGTRLTVL.

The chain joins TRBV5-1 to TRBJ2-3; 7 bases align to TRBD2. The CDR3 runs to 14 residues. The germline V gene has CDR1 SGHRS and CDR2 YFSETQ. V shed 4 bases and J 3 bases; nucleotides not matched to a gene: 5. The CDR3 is CASSAGVGTDTQYF. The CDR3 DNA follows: TGCGCCAGCAGCGCGGGAGTGGGGACAGATACGCAGTATTTT.

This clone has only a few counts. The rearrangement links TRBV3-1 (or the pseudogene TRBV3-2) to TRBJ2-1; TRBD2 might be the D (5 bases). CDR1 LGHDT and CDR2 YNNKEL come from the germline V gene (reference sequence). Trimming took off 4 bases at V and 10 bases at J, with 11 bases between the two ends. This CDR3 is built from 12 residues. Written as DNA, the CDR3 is TGTGCCAGCAGCCCCCGGGAACTAGAGCAGTTCTTC. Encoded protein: CASSPRELEQFF.

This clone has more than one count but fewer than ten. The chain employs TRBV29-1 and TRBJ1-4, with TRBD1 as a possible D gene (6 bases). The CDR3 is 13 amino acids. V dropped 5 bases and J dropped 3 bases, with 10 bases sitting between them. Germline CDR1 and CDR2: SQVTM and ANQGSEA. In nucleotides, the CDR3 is TGCAGCGTTCGGACAGACTCTAATGAAAAACTGTTTTTT. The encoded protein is CSVRTDSNEKLFF.

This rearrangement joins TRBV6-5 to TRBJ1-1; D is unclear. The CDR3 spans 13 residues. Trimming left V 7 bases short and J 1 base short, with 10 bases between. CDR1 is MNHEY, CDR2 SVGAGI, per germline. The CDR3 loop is CASKRAPNTEAFF. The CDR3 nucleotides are TGTGCCAGCAAGCGGGCACCGAACACTGAAGCTTTCTTT.

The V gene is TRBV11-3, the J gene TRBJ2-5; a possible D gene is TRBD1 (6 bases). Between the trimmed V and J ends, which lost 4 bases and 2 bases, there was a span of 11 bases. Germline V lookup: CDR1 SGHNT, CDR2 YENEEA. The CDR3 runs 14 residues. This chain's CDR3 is CASSSRTAQETQYF. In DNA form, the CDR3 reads TGTGCCAGCAGCTCCCGGACAGCTCAAGAGACCCAGTACTTC.

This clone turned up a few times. CDR3 nucleotides: TGTGCCAGCAGCCTAGACAGTCCCAGCGGTCAGCCCCAGCATTTT. Translating gives CASSLDSPSGQPQHF. The chain uses TRBV7-2 and TRBJ1-5; a possible D gene is TRBD1 (5 bases). The V and J ends lost 5 bases and 6 bases respectively, with 17 bases between them. Germline lookup yields CDR1 SGHTA and CDR2 FQGNSA. The CDR3 loop spans 15 amino acids.

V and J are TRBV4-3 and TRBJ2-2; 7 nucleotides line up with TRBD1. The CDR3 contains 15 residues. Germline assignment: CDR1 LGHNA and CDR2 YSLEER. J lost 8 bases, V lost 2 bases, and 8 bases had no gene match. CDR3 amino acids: CASSQQDRVLGELFF. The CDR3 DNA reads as TGCGCCAGCAGCCAACAAGACAGGGTCCTAGGGGAGCTGTTTTTT.

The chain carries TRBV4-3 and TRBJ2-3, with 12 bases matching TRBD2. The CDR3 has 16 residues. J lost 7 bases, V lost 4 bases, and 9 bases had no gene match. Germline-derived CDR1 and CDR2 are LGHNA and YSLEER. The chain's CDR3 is CASSRNTGTSGYTQYF. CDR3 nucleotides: TGCGCCAGCAGCCGGAATACCGGGACTAGCGGGTATACGCAGTATTTT.

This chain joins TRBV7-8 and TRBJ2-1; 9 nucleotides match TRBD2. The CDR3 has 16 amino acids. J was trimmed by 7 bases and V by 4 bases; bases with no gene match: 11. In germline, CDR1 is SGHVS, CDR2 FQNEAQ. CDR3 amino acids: CASSSQFSGSGNEQFF. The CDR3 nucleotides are TGTGCCAGCAGCTCCCAGTTTAGCGGGAGCGGTAATGAGCAGTTCTTC.

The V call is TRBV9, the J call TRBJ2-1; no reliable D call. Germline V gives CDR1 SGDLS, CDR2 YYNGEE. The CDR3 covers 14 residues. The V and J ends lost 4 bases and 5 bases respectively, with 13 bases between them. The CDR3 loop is CASSPVDKNNEQFF. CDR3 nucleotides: TGTGCCAGCAGCCCAGTTGACAAAAACAATGAGCAGTTCTTC. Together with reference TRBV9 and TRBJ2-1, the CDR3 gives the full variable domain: DSGVTQTPKHLITATGQRVTLRCSPRSGDLSVYWYQQSLDQGLQFLIQYYNGEERAKGNILERFSAQQFPDLHSELNLSSLELGDSALYFCASSPVDKNNEQFFGPGTRLTVL.

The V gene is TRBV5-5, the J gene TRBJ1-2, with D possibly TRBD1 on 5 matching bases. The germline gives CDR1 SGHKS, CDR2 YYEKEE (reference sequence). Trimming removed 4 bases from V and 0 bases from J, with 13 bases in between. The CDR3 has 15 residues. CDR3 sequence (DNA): TGTGCCAGCAGCCGGGGGACGTTCGCTAACTATGGCTACACCTTC. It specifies CASSRGTFANYGYTF. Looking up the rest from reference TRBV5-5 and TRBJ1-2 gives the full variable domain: DAGVTQSPTHLIKTRGQQVTLRCSPISGHKSVSWYQQVLGQGPQFIFQYYEKEERGRGNFPDRFSARQFPNYSSELNVNALLLGDSALYLCASSRGTFANYGYTFGSGTRLTVV.

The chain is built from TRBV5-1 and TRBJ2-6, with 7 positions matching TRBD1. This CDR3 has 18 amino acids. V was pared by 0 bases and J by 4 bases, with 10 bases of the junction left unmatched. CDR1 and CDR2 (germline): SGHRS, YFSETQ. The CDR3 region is CASSLGSSTGPGANVLTF. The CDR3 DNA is TGCGCCAGCAGCTTGGGCAGTTCGACAGGGCCCGGGGCCAACGTCCTGACTTTC.

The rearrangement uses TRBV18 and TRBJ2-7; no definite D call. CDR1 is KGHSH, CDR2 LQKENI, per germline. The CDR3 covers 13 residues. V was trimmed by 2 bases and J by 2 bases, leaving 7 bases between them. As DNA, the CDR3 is TGTGCCAGCTCACCATACCAGGCCTACGAGCAGTACTTC. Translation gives CASSPYQAYEQYF.

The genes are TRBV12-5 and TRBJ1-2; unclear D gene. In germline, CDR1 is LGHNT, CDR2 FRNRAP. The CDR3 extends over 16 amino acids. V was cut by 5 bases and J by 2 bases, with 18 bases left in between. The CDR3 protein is CASGDTYMTGNYGYTF. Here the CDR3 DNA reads TGTGCTAGTGGTGATACCTACATGACGGGGAACTATGGCTACACCTTC.

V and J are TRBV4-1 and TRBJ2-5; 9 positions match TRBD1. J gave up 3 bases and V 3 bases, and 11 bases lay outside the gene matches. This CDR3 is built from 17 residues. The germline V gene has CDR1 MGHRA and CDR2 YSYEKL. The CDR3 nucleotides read TGCGCCAGCAGCCAGGCGGACGGACAGGGGAAGAAAGAGACCCAGTACTTC. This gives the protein CASSQADGQGKKETQYF.

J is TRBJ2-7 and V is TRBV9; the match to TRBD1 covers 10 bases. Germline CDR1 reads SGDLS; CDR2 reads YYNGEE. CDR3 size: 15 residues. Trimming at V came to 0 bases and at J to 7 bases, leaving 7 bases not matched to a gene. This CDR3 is CASSVGGTGVREQYF. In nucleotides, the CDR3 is TGTGCCAGCAGCGTAGGCGGGACAGGGGTAAGGGAGCAGTACTTC.